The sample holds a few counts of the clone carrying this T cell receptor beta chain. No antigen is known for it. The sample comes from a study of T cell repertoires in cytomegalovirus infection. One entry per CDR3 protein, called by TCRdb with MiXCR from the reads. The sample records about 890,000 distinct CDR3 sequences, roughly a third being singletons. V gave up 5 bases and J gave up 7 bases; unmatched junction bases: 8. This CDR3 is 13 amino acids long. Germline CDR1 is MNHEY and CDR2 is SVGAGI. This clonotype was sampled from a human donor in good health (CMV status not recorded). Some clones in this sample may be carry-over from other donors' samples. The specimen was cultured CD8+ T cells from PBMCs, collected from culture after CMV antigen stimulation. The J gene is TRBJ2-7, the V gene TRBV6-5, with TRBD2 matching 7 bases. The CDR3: CASSRDGEGEQYF. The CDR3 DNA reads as TGTGCCAGCAGTCGGGACGGGGAGGGGGAGCAGTACTTC.